Below, one TCR beta chain is given with its context. The target antigen is unknown. The entry originates in a study of T cell responses to AZD1222 COVID-19 vaccine. Study information: Investigators merged groups given second doses at roughly 4 or roughly 12 weeks. Study findings and constraints: Per reports, nearly half of all spike-specific TCRs target regions that are unmutated in variants. Mostly white British, mostly female donors; authors suggested clonal diversity may be underestimated. Recipients of AZD1222 seropositive at baseline numbered only 5 to 7.

V lost 2 bases and J lost 5, with 3 bases in between. CDR1 is SNHLY and CDR2 is FYNNEI in the germline V gene. The CDR3 length is 11 residues. Using immunoSEQ multiplex PCR, the repertoire was profiled, and TCRdb retains in-frame clones only, with some absent. The sample consists of 170,000 or so clones, over 75% of them appearing once. The V call is TRBV2, the J call TRBJ2-5, with unresolved D. The receptor's source is an adult in good health. The material sequenced was peripheral blood, taken on day 0 of AZD1222 vaccination. The CDR3 bases are TGTGCCAGCAGTGAATTTGAGACCCAGTACTTC. Protein sequence: CASSEFETQYF.